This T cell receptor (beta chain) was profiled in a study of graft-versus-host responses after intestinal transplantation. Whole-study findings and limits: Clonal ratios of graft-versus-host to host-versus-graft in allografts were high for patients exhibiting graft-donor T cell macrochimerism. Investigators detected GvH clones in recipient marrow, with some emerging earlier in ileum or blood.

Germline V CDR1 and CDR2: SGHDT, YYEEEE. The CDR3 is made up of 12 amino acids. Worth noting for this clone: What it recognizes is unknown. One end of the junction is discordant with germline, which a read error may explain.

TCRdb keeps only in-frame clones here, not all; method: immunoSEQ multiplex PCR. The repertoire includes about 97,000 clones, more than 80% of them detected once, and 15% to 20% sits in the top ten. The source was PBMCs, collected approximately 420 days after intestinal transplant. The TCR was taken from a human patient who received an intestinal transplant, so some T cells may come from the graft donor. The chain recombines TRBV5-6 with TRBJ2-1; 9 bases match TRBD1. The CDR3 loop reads CASLQGAGERFF. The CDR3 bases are TGTGCCAGCTTACAGGGGGCAGGTGAGCGGTTCTTC.